The rows below give T cell receptor beta chains drawn from one sample of a study of blood T cell repertoires in COVID-19. The repertoire was sequenced with immunoSEQ multiplex PCR; TCRdb's copy has only in-frame clones and lacks some. The sample lists about 230,000 clones, 84% occurring once. Sequencing input: peripheral blood. These receptors all come from a man aged 50-59 years with active or convalescent COVID-19. Both conserved end residues are part of each CDR3.

v_gene: TRBV6-5; len: 16; j_gene: TRBJ2-2; CDR3aa: CASSYALQGRAGELFF
v_gene: TRBV29-1; len: 13; j_gene: TRBJ2-5; CDR3aa: CSVDGAVQETQYF
v_gene: TRBV30; len: 15; j_gene: TRBJ2-5; CDR3aa: CAWSVYGGLRETQYF
v_gene: TRBV28; len: 14; j_gene: TRBJ2-3; CDR3aa: CASSMTGSTDTQYF
v_gene: TRBV5-6; len: 13; j_gene: TRBJ2-7; CDR3aa: CASSFGAGYEQYF
v_gene: TRBV29-1; len: 11; j_gene: TRBJ1-2; CDR3aa: CSGQQGFGYTF
v_gene: TRBV19; len: 15; j_gene: TRBJ1-1; CDR3aa: CASSIARPWDTEAFF
v_gene: TRBV4-1; len: 14; j_gene: TRBJ1-6; CDR3aa: CASSQDQYNSPLHF
v_gene: TRBV11-2; len: 15; j_gene: TRBJ2-7; CDR3aa: CASSLGDRGGDEQYF
v_gene: TRBV13; len: 14; j_gene: TRBJ1-5; CDR3aa: CASSRTDSNQPQHF
v_gene: TRBV19; len: 15; j_gene: TRBJ1-2; CDR3aa: CASSTPRGGRGGYTF
v_gene: TRBV9; len: 16; j_gene: TRBJ2-1; CDR3aa: CASSPSGGPPQDEQFF
v_gene: TRBV27; len: 14; j_gene: TRBJ2-1; CDR3aa: CASSLGGGYNEQFF
v_gene: TRBV2; len: 17; j_gene: TRBJ2-2; CDR3aa: CASSVSLAGPNTGELFF
v_gene: TRBV6-5; len: 13; j_gene: TRBJ1-1; CDR3aa: CASSPDRGGRAFF
v_gene: TRBV5-1; len: 15; j_gene: TRBJ2-7; CDR3aa: CASSLATGGQYEQYF
v_gene: TRBV28; len: 15; j_gene: TRBJ1-5; CDR3aa: CASSPTRRIDQPQHF
v_gene: TRBV7-2; len: 16; j_gene: TRBJ1-1; CDR3aa: CASSPNSGTGGTEAFF
v_gene: TRBV29-1; len: 10; j_gene: TRBJ1-2; CDR3aa: CSVSSGGYTF
v_gene: TRBV5-8; len: 13; j_gene: TRBJ1-4; CDR3aa: CASPLGGYEKLFF
v_gene: TRBV5-1; len: 14; j_gene: TRBJ2-1; CDR3aa: CASSPGTGGEEQFF
v_gene: TRBV6-4; len: 13; j_gene: TRBJ2-1; CDR3aa: CASSGELGDEQFF
v_gene: TRBV6-6; len: 16; j_gene: TRBJ2-1; CDR3aa: CASTLRNRGSYNEQFF
v_gene: TRBV2; len: 15; j_gene: TRBJ2-7; CDR3aa: CASSARTSGGDEQYF
v_gene: TRBV25-1; len: 15; j_gene: TRBJ2-6; CDR3aa: CASSTRVTGANVLTF
v_gene: TRBV9; len: 14; j_gene: TRBJ2-1; CDR3aa: CASSVAVSYNEQFF